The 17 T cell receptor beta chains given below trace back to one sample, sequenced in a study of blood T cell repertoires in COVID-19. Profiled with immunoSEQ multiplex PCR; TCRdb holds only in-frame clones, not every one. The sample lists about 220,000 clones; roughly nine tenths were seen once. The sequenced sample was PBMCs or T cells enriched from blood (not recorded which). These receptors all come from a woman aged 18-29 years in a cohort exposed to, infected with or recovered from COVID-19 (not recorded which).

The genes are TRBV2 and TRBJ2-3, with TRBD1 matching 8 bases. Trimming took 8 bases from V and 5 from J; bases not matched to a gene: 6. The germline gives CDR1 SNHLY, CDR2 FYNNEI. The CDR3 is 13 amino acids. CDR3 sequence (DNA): TGTGCCAGCTTCGGACAGGGCGGAGATACGCAGTATTTT. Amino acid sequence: CASFGQGGDTQYF.

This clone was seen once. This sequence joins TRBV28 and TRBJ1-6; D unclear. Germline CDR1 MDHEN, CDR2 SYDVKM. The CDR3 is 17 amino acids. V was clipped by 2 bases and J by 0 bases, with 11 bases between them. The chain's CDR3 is CASSLEALSSYNSPLHF. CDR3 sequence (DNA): TGTGCCAGCAGTTTAGAGGCGTTGAGCTCCTATAATTCACCCCTCCACTTT.

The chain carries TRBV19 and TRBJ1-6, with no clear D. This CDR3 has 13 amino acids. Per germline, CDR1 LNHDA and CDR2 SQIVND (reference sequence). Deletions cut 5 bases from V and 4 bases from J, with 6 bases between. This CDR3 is CASSPQYNSPLHF. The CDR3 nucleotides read TGTGCCAGTAGTCCCCAGTATAATTCACCCCTCCACTTT.

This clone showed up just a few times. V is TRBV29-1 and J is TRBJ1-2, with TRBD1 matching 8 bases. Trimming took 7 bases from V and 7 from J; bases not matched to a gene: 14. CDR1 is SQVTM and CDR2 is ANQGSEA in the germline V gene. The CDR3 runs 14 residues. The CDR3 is CSATKRDRGVGYTF. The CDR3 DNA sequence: TGCAGCGCCACGAAGCGAGACAGGGGTGTTGGCTACACCTTC.

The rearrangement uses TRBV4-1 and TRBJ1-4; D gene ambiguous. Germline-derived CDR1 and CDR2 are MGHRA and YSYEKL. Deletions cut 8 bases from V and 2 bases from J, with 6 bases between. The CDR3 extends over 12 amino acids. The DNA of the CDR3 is TGCGCCAGCTCAGGCACTAATGAAAAACTGTTTTTT. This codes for CASSGTNEKLFF.

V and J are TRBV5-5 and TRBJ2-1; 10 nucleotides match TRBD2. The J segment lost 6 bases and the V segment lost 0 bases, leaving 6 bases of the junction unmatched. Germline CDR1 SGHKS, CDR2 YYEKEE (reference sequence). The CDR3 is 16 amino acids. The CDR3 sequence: CASSLERLAGVNEQFF. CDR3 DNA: TGTGCCAGCAGCTTGGAACGGCTAGCGGGAGTCAATGAGCAGTTCTTC.

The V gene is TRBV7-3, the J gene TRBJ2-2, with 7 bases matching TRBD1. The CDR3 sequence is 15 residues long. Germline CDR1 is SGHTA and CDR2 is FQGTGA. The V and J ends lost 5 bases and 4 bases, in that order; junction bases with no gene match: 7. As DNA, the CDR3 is TGTGCCAGCAGCAGTCGGGACAGAGGCACCGGGGAGCTGTTTTTT. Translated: CASSSRDRGTGELFF.

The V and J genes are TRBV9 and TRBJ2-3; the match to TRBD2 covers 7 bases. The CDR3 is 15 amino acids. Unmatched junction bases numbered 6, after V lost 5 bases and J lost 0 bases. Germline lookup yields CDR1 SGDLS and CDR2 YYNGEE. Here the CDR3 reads CASRESGGSTDTQYF. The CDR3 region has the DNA TGTGCCAGCAGAGAATCGGGGGGTAGCACAGATACGCAGTATTTT.

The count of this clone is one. CDR3: CASTSSYNEQFF. The DNA for the CDR3 is TGTGCCAGCACTAGCTCCTACAATGAGCAGTTCTTC. V and J are TRBV3-1 (or the pseudogene TRBV3-2) and TRBJ2-1; D is ambiguous. There are 12 residues in the CDR3. Per germline, CDR1 LGHDT and CDR2 YNNKEL (reference sequence). The germline V and J ends were trimmed by 7 bases and 0 bases, with 4 bases remaining between them.

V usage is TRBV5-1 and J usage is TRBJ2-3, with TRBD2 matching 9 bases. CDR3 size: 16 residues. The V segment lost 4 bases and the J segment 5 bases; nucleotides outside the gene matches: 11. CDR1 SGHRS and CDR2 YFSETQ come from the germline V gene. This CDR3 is CASSGRTSASKDTQYF. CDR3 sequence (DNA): TGCGCCAGCAGCGGCAGGACTAGCGCGTCGAAAGATACGCAGTATTTT.

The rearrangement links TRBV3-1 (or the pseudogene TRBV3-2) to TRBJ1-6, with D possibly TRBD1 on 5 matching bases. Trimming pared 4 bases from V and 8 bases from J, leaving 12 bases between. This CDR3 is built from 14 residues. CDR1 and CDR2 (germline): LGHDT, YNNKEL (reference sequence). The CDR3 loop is CASSRVAGDSPLHF. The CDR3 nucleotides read TGTGCCAGCAGCCGAGTCGCGGGGGATTCACCCCTCCACTTT.

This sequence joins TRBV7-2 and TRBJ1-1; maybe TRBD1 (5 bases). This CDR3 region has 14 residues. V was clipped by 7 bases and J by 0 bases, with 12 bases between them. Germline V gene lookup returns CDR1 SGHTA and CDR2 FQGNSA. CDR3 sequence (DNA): TGTGCCAGCAACCCGAGCAGGGTGAACACTGAAGCTTTCTTT. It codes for CASNPSRVNTEAFF.

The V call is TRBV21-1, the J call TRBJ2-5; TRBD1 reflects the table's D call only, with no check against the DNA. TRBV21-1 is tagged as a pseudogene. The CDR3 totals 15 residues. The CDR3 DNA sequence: TGTGCCAGCATCAGGGGACAGGGGGCCTGGGAGACCCAGTACTTC. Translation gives CASIRGQGAWETQYF.

The CDR3 reads CASSDLGSTDTQYF. Written as DNA, the CDR3 is TGTGCCAGCAGTGACCTGGGCTCCACAGATACGCAGTATTTT. The chain employs TRBV2 and TRBJ2-3, with D hard to call. The length of the CDR3 is 14 residues. V lost 3 bases and J 2 bases, leaving 9 bases between the germline ends. Germline V gives CDR1 SNHLY, CDR2 FYNNEI.

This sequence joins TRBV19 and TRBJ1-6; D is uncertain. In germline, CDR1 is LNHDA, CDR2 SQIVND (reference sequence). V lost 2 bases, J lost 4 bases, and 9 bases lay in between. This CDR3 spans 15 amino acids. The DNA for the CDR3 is TGTGCCAGTAGTATACAGGTTCAATATAATTCACCCCTCCACTTT. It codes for CASSIQVQYNSPLHF.

CDR3 bases: TGTGCCAGCAGCGCAGCGGAGGCTTTTAACACTGAAGCTTTCTTT. As protein: CASSAAEAFNTEAFF. J is TRBJ1-1 and V is TRBV7-8; D not certain. The V gene lost 5 bases and the J gene lost 2 bases, with 15 bases spanning the gap. This CDR3 contains 15 residues. Germline V lookup: CDR1 SGHVS, CDR2 FQNEAQ.

The CDR3 DNA follows: TGTGCCAGTAGTGGGACAGGGGTTGAAAAACTGTTTTTT. Amino acid sequence: CASSGTGVEKLFF. The chain employs TRBV19 and TRBJ1-4, with 10 bases matching TRBD1. This CDR3 region has 13 residues. CDR1 LNHDA and CDR2 SQIVND come from the germline V gene (reference sequence). With 5 bases clipped from V and 7 bases from J, the junction kept 1 base outside the gene matches. The full variable domain, its missing parts supplied by reference TRBV19 and TRBJ1-4, is DGGITQSPKYLFRKEGQNVTLSCEQNLNHDAMYWYRQDPGQGLRLIYYSQIVNDFQKGDIAEGYSVSREKKESFPLTVTSAQKNPTAFYLCASSGTGVEKLFFGSGTQLSVL.